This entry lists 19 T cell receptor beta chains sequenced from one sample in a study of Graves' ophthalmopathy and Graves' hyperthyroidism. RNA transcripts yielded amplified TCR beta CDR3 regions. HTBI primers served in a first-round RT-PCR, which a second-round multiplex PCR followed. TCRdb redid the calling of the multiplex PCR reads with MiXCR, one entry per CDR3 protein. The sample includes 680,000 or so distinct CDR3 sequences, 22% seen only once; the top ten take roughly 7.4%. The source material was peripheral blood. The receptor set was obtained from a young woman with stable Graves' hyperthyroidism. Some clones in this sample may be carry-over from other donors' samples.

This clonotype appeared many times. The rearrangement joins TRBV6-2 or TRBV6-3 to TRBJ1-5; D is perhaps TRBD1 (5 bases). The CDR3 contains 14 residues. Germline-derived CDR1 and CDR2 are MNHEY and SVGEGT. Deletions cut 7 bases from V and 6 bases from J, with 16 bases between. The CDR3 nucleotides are TGTGCCAGCACCACGTCGGGGCAGGGTCAGCCCCAGCATTTT. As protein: CASTTSGQGQPQHF.

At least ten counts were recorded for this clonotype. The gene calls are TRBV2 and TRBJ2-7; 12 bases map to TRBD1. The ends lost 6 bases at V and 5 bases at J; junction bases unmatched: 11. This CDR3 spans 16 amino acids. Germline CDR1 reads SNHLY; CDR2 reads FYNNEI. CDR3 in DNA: TGTGCCAGCAGCGGCGACCGGGACAGGGGGCGCGACGAGCAGTACTTC. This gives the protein CASSGDRDRGRDEQYF.

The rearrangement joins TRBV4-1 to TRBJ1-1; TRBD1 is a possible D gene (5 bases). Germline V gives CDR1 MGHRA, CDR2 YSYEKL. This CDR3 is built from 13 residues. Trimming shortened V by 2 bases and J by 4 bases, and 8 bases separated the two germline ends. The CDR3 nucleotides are TGCGCCAGCAGCCAACAGGGTTTCACTGAAGCTTTCTTT. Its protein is CASSQQGFTEAFF.

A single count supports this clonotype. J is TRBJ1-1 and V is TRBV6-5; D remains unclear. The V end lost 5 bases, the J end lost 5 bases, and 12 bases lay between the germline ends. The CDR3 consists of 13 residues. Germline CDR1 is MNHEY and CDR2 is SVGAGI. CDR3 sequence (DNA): TGTGCCAGCAGTCCCTCGACGGGGACTGAAGCTTTCTTT. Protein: CASSPSTGTEAFF.

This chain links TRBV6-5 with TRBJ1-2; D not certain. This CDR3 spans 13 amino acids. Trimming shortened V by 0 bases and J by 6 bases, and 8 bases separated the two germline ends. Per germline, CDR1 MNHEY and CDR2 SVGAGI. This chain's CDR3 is CASSYSRENGYTF. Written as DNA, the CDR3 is TGTGCCAGCAGTTACTCGCGGGAGAATGGCTACACCTTC.

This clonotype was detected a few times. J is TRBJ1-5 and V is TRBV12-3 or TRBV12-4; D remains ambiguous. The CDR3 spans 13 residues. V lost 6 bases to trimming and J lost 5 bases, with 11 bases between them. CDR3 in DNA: TGTGCCAGCAGCCCCTATGGGGATCAGCCCCAGCATTTT. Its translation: CASSPYGDQPQHF.

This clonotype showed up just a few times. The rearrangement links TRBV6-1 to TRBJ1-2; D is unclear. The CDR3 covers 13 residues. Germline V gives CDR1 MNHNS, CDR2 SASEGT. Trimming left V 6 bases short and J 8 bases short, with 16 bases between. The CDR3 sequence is CASRDLLEVGYTF. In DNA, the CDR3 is TGTGCCAGCAGAGACCTTCTGGAAGTGGGCTACACCTTC.

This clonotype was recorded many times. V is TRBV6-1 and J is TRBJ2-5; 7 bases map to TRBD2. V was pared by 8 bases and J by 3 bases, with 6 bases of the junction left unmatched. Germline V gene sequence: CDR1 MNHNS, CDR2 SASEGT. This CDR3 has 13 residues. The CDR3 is CASRGGGEETQYF. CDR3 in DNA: TGTGCCAGCCGTGGGGGGGGGGAAGAGACCCAGTACTTC.

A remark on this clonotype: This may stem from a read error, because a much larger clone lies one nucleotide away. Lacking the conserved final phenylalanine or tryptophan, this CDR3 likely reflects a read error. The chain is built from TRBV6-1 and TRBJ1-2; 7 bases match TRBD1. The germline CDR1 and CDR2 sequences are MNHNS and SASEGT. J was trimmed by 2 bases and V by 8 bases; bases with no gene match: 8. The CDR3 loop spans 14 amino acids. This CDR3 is CASSLRDRNYGYTV. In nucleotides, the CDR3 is TGTGCCAGCTCTCTCCGGGACAGAAACTATGGCTACACCGTC.

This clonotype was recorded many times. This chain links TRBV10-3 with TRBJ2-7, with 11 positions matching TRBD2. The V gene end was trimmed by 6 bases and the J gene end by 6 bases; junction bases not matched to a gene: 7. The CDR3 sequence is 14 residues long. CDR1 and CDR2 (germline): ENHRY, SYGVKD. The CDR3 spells CAIREVAGGGEQYF. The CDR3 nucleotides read TGTGCCATCAGGGAGGTAGCGGGGGGGGGCGAGCAGTACTTC.

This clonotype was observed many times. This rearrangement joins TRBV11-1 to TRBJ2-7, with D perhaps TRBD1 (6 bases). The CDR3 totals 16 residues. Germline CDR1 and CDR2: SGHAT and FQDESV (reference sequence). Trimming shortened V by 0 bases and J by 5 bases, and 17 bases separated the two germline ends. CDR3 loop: CASSLAAQGRLDEQYF. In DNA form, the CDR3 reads TGTGCCAGCAGCTTAGCGGCACAGGGTCGGCTCGACGAGCAGTACTTC.

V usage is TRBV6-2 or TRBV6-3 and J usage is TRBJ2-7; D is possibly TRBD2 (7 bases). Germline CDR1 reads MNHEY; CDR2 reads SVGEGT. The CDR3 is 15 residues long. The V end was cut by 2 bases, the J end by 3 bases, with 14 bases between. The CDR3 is CASSYVRGALYEQYF. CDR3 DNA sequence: TGTGCCAGCAGTTACGTCCGGGGGGCACTCTACGAGCAGTACTTC.

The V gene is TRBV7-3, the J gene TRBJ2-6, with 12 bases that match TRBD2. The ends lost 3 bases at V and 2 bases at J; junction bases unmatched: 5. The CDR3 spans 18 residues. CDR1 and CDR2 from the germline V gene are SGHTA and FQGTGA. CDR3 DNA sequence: TGTGCCAGCAGCTTTTCTAGCGGGAGGGCACCTGGGGCCAACGTCCTGACTTTC. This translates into CASSFSSGRAPGANVLTF.

CDR3 residues: CASSPLAGGPVYEQYF. For the CDR3, the DNA is TGTGCCAGCAGTCCCCTAGCGGGAGGGCCTGTTTACGAGCAGTACTTC. The V gene is TRBV12-3 or TRBV12-4, the J gene TRBJ2-7, with 12 bases lining up with TRBD2. The CDR3 is made up of 16 amino acids. The ends lost 5 bases at V and 4 bases at J; junction bases unmatched: 9.

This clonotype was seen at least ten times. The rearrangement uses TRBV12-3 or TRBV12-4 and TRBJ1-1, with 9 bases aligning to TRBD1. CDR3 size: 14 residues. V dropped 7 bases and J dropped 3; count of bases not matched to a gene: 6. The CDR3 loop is CASKWTGADTEAFF. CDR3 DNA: TGTGCCAGCAAATGGACAGGGGCGGACACTGAAGCTTTCTTT.

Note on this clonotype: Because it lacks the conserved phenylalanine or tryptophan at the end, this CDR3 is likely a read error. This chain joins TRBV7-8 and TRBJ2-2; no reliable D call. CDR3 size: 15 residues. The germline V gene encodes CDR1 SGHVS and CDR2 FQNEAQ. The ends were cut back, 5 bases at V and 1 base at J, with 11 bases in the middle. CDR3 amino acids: CASSTRTGNTGELFV. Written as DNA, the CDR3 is TGTGCCAGCAGCACCCGGACCGGGAACACCGGGGAGCTGTTTGTT.

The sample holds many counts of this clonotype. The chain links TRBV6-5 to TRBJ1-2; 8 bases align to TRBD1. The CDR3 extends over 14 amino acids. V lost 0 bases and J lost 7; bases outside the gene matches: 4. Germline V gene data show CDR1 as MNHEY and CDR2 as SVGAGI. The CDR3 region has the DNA TGTGCCAGCAGTTACTCCGGTCAGGGGGCTGGCTACACCTTC. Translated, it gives CASSYSGQGAGYTF.

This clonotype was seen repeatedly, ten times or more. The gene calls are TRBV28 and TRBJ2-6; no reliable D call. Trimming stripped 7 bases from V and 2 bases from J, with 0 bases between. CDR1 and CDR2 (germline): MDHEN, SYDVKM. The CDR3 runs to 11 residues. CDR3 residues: CASTGANVLTF. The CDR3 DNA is TGTGCCAGCACTGGGGCCAACGTCCTGACTTTC.

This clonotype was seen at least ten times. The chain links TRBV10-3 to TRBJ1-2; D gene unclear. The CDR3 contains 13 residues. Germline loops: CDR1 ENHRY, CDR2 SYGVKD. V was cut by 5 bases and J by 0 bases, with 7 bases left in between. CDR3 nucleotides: TGTGCCATCAGTAATCCAGCTAACTATGGCTACACCTTC. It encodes CAISNPANYGYTF.